This T cell receptor (beta chain) was retrieved from a study of CD4 and CD8 cells across lung adenocarcinoma regions. The patients had localized lung adenocarcinoma, a non-small cell subtype. There are 12 residues in the CDR3. Germline V gene data show CDR1 as MNHNS and CDR2 as SASEGT. The V end was cut by 4 bases, the J end by 2 bases, with 6 bases between. TCRdb itself ran the PCR reads through MiXCR, one entry per CDR3 protein. The table shows some 16,000 distinct CDR3 sequences, with roughly three fifths occurring only once. Sequencing was performed on CD8+ T cells from the center of a lung tumor. The gene calls are TRBV6-1 and TRBJ2-7; D possibly corresponds to TRBD2 (5 bases). This TCR came from a female donor with lung adenocarcinoma. The CD4 and CD8 labels of this study may be unreliable. In nucleotides, the CDR3 is TGTGCCAGCAGTGGGGGAGCCTACGAGCAGTACTTC. Its protein product is CASSGGAYEQYF.